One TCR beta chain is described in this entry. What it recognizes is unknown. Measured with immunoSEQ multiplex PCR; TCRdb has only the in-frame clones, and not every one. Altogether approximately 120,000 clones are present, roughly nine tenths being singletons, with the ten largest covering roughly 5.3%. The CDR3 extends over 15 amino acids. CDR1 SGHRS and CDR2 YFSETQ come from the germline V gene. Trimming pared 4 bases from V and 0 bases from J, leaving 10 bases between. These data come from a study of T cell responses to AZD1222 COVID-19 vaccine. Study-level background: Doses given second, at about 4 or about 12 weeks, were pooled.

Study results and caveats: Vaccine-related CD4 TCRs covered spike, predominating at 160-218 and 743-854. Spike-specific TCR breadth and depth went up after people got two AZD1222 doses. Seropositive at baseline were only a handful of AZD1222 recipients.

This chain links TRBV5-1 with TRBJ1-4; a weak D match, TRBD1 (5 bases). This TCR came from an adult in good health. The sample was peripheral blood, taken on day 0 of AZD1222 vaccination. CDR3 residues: CASSGGVATNEKLFF. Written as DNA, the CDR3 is TGCGCCAGCAGCGGGGGGGTTGCAACTAATGAAAAACTGTTTTTT.